The rows below give T cell receptor beta chains drawn from one sample of a study of technical replicates of blood from a handful of donors. Generated by immunoSEQ multiplex PCR, the TCRdb table keeps only in-frame clones and is missing some. The data hold approximately 100,000 clones, with around 95% observed a single time. The sequenced material came from T cells isolated from PBMCs. These receptors came from a human donor in good health. Both conserved end residues are part of each CDR3. D genes are given only for firm matches. The listing skips clone size in some rows; elsewhere it reads once, few, many or a size class.

-	TRBD2	15	TRBV6-4	TRBJ2-5	TGTGCCAGCAGTGACTCAGCGGGAGGGGGAGAGGCCCAGTACTTC	CASSDSAGGGEAQYF
-	TRBD2	15	TRBV2	TRBJ2-1	TGTGCCAGCAGTCCGACTAGCGGGGCCTACAATGAGCAGTTCTTC	CASSPTSGAYNEQFF
-	-	18	TRBV29-1	TRBJ2-4	TGCAGCGCGACGGGGGACTTTTCTACTACCGCAGCCAAAAACATTCAGTACTTC	CSATGDFSTTAAKNIQYF
-	-	19	TRBV2	TRBJ2-7	TGTGCCAGCAGTGATCGGGGAAGTTTCGTTCCGTTCAGTTCCTACGAGCAGTACTTC	CASSDRGSFVPFSSYEQYF
-	-	12	TRBV28	TRBJ1-2	TGTGCCAGCAGTTTTTTGACAGCTGGCTACACCTTC	CASSFLTAGYTF
-	-	13	TRBV2	TRBJ2-5	TGTGCCAGCAGCAGGGGATTAACGGAGACCCAGTACTTC	CASSRGLTETQYF
-	-	14	TRBV19	TRBJ2-7	TGTGCCAGTAGTTTTGAAGGGCTTAGGGGCGAGCAGTACTTC	CASSFEGLRGEQYF
-	-	14	TRBV7-9	TRBJ1-3	TGTGCCAGCAGCTTGGCCGGGAGGGGAAACACCATATATTTT	CASSLAGRGNTIYF
-	TRBD2	15	TRBV5-4	TRBJ2-2	TGTGCCAGCATCAGAGCGGGGGGGCCCACCGGGGAGCTGTTTTTT	CASIRAGGPTGELFF
-	-	14	TRBV15	TRBJ2-5	TGTGCCACCAGCAGGGGGGGGCCTCAAGAGACCCAGTACTTC	CATSRGGPQETQYF
-	TRBD2	15	TRBV27	TRBJ2-3	TGTGCCAGCAGTCCCAGGACTAGCGGGACAGATACGCAGTATTTT	CASSPRTSGTDTQYF
once	-	16	TRBV5-6	TRBJ1-3	TGTGCCAGCAGCTTGTCGCGCAGACTCTCTGGAAACACCATATATTTT	CASSLSRRLSGNTIYF
-	-	12	TRBV4-1	TRBJ1-2	TGCGCCAGCAGCCAAGATTTGGCGGGACGCACCTTC	CASSQDLAGRTF
-	-	16	TRBV15	TRBJ2-1	TGTGCCACCAGCAGAGTTGAGCAGGCTCCTTCCAATGAGCAGTTCTTC	CATSRVEQAPSNEQFF
-	-	10	TRBV6-5	TRBJ2-1	TGTGCCAGCAGTCACGGGGAGCAGTTCTTC	CASSHGEQFF
once	TRBD1	17	TRBV25-1	TRBJ1-1	TGTGCCAGCAGTGCCCCGACAGGGTGGAGTGGGAACACTGAAGCTTTCTTT	CASSAPTGWSGNTEAFF
-	TRBD1	13	TRBV28	TRBJ2-7	TGTGCCAGCACGGACAGGGGGAAGTACGAGCAGTACTTC	CASTDRGKYEQYF
-	TRBD1	16	TRBV4-2	TRBJ1-4	TGTGCCAGCAGCCAAACTGGGACAGGGCGTCGGGAAAAACTGTTTTTT	CASSQTGTGRREKLFF
-	-	13	TRBV19	TRBJ2-1	TGTGCCAGTAGTATTAAGAGTGGCAATGAGCAGTTCTTC	CASSIKSGNEQFF
-	-	13	TRBV27	TRBJ1-1	TGTGCCAGCAGTTTATCGCGGAACACTGAAGCTTTCTTT	CASSLSRNTEAFF
once	-	16	TRBV11-2	TRBJ2-7	TGTGCCAGCAGCCCATTTAGACAGGGAGGCGGCTACGAGCAGTACTTC	CASSPFRQGGGYEQYF
-	TRBD1	15	TRBV7-6	TRBJ1-3	TGTGCCAGCAGCTCAACAGGGGGCTTTGGAAACACCATATATTTT	CASSSTGGFGNTIYF
-	-	14	TRBV29-1	TRBJ1-2	TGCAGCGTTGTTGATCTTGCGGCTTCGGGGGGCTACACCTTC	CSVVDLAASGGYTF
-	TRBD1	15	TRBV10-3	TRBJ1-2	TGTGCCATCAGTGAGTCGACAGGGGGGCACTATGGCTACACCTTC	CAISESTGGHYGYTF
-	-	15	TRBV30	TRBJ2-1	TGTGCCTGGAGTTTCGAATCGGGCTCCTACAATGAGCAGTTCTTC	CAWSFESGSYNEQFF
once	-	15	TRBV15	TRBJ1-4	TGTGCCACCAGCAGAGCGAGGGCCTTTAATGAAAAACTGTTTTTT	CATSRARAFNEKLFF
once	TRBD1	17	TRBV7-8	TRBJ2-7	TGTGCCAGCACCACTGTCGAGGGGGACAGGGACATCAACGAGCAGTACTTC	CASTTVEGDRDINEQYF
once	-	13	TRBV7-9	TRBJ2-7	TGTGCCAGCAGCTTTCTAGATAACCACGAGCAGTACTTC	CASSFLDNHEQYF
-	-	16	TRBV19	TRBJ2-3	TGTGCCAGTAGTATTTTCCACGACTCGGCCACAGATACGCAGTATTTT	CASSIFHDSATDTQYF
-	TRBD2	17	TRBV7-6	TRBJ2-1	TGTGCCAGCAGCACCCGGACTAGCGGGGGGGTAGGCTATGAGCAGTTCTTC	CASSTRTSGGVGYEQFF
-	-	15	TRBV7-6	TRBJ2-3	TGTGCCAGCAGCTTAGGCTTTGGGGGGTCGGATACGCAGTATTTT	CASSLGFGGSDTQYF
-	-	15	TRBV4-1	TRBJ2-5	TGCGCCAGCAGCCCCCTAGAGCCCGGGGGAGAGACCCAGTACTTC	CASSPLEPGGETQYF